The 2 T cell receptor beta chains listed next were all sequenced from one sample in a study of blood T cell repertoires in COVID-19. Here immunoSEQ multiplex PCR was the method, and the copy in TCRdb shows in-frame clones only, minus some. Among about 220,000 clones listed, 75% to 90% were seen once. Sequenced sample: PBMCs or T cells enriched from blood (not recorded which). The receptors shown here come from a young woman in a cohort exposed to, infected with or recovered from COVID-19 (not recorded which).

The chain carries TRBV10-3 and TRBJ2-6; the match to TRBD1 covers 7 bases. Per the germline V gene, CDR1 is ENHRY and CDR2 is SYGVKD. V gave up 7 bases and J gave up 0 bases; unmatched junction bases: 9. This CDR3 spans 17 amino acids. This CDR3 is CAIKERTGGSGANVLTF. The CDR3 nucleotides are TGTGCCATCAAGGAAAGGACAGGCGGCTCTGGGGCCAACGTCCTGACTTTC.

The V gene is TRBV24-1, the J gene TRBJ2-1, with TRBD2 identical over 10 bases. Per germline, CDR1 KGHDR and CDR2 SFDVKD. J gave up 8 bases and V 3 bases, and 9 bases lay outside the gene matches. The CDR3 length is 16 residues. This chain's CDR3 is CATSDTPGLALDEQFF. The CDR3 nucleotides read TGTGCCACCAGTGATACTCCGGGACTAGCGCTGGATGAGCAGTTCTTC.